The sequence of this TCR beta chain was determined in a study of CD39 and CD103 CD8 tumor-infiltrating T cells (dated by TCRdb to 2016 to 2019). With regard to the full study: An HPV-positive HNSCC, an HPV-negative HNSCC, an ovarian cancer and a melanoma patient were represented in the repertoire comparisons shown. Repertoires of CD8 TIL subsets defined by CD103 and CD39 were compared with peripheral memory CD8 T cells by TCRbeta CDR3 deep sequencing. Here is what the overall study found, with its caveats: DP TIL clonotypes were rarely found in blood or uninvolved lymph node, whereas DN TIL clonotypes largely overlapped peripheral memory CD8 repertoires. Compared with DN and SP CD8 TILs and with blood memory CD8 T cells, DP CD8 TILs appeared more oligoclonal, with the top 30 clonotypes covering roughly 50-90%.

For each subset, genomic DNA was extracted from roughly 10,000 to 100,000 sorted cells using the DNeasy Blood and Tissue Kit. The TCRbeta V-J or V-D-J regions were sequenced and mapped through the immunoSEQ service, and coverage above 10x per sample was achieved. The original methods were these. The analysis included only productive rearrangements exported from the immunoSEQ Analyzer platform, and clonality was assessed using the 500 most abundant clones. The Morisita-Horn similarity index and the Jaccard index were used to quantify repertoire overlap between populations. In more than 5 cancer patients, Morisita-Horn similarity was measured between the TCR repertoires of CD8 T-cell subsets. Entries here come from immuneACCESS through TCRdb and include only in-frame sequences with V and J called. Some clones fail to appear in such tables; in the studies checked, an unresolved V gene covers under half of the shortfall, and the cause of the remainder is unknown. V, J and clone size are those of that table, while D and trimming were read from the DNA. Recorded for this sample are 1,100 or so clones; around 80% of them occurred a single time. 27% of the sample is in the top ten clones.

At the time samples were collected, the patients were not on therapy, although their prior treatments varied from chemotherapy, radiotherapy, surgery and immunotherapy to none at all. After thawing, cells were enriched for T lymphocytes using a negative-selection kit, with EpCAM beads added for tumor-infiltrating lymphocytes. CD8 TIL subsets were FACS-sorted as CD3+CD4-CD8+CD45RA- cells split by CD39 and CD103 expression into DN, SP and DP. After mincing, tumor specimens underwent a 1 h digestion with hyaluronidase, collagenase and DNase, and were then filtered, enriched by Ficoll and cryopreserved. Populations were sorted to 99% purity on a FACSAria II, and cell pellets were frozen for TCR sequencing without culture. This clone has just a few counts. Its antigen remains undetermined. No DNA is shown, since the ends of the CDR3 on it are uncertain; the CDR3 is the one TCRdb lists. The sequenced material came from CD39- CD103- CD8+ T cells sorted from the tumor. In light of the paper, this sample's cell subset or site label describes: CD103-CD39- double-negative CD45RA- CD8 T cells. The receptor was isolated from a human donor with ovarian cancer.

The CDR3 sequence is CASSLGGKQIRSILAW. The V and J genes are TRBV5-6 and TRBJ2-3; the table gives TRBD1 as D, unverified against the DNA. The CDR3 measures 16 amino acids from cysteine to tryptophan. CDR1 and CDR2, looked up from the germline V gene, are SGHDT and YYEEEE.